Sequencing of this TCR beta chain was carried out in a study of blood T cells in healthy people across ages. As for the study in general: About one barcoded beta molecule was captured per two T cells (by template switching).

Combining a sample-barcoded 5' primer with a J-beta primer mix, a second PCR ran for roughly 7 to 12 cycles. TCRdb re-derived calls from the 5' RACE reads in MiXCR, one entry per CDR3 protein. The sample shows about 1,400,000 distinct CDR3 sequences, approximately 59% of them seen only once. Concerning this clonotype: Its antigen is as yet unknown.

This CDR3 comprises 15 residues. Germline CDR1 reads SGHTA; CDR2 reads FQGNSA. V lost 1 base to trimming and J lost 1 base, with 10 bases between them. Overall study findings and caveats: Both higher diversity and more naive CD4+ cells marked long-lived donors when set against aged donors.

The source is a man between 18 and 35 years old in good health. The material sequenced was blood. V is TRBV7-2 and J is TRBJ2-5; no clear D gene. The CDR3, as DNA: TGTGCCAGCAGCTTAGTGGTGGCCACCCAAGAGACCCAGTACTTC. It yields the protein CASSLVVATQETQYF.